Below are 30 T cell receptor beta chains sequenced from a single sample in a study of T-cell memory formation after mild COVID-19. TCRdb reanalysed the 5' RACE reads using MiXCR and keeps one entry per CDR3 protein. The sample lists roughly 370,000 distinct CDR3 sequences, about a sixth seen once, with about 22% in the top ten. The sample consisted of PBMCs or a T cell subset sorted from them (not recorded which). These receptors came from a man younger than 30 who had mild COVID-19 (a few samples of this study predate the infection). Cell type and time point are not known.

This chain uses TRBV20-1 with TRBJ2-7; tentative D call: TRBD2 (6 bases). V lost 3 bases and J 6 bases, leaving 15 bases between the germline ends. The CDR3 covers 13 residues. Germline V gene sequence: CDR1 DFQATT, CDR2 SNEGSKA (reference sequence). The DNA for the CDR3 is TGCAGTGCTAGCGCGGCAGGCGGGACCGAGCAGTACTTC. This sequence encodes CSASAAGGTEQYF.

This clonotype has just a few counts. This chain connects TRBV12-3 or TRBV12-4 to TRBJ2-3; 7 bases are shared with TRBD2. V lost 1 base, J lost 3 bases, and 16 bases stayed unmatched. This CDR3 comprises 19 residues. The CDR3 region has the DNA TGTGCCAGCAGTTTAGGGATGGCCTCGGAGCGGGATTGGACAGATACGCAGTATTTT. It specifies CASSLGMASERDWTDTQYF.

The chain couples TRBV20-1 to TRBJ1-5; D is unresolved. Trimming removed 5 bases at V and 2 bases at J, with 13 bases between. The CDR3 runs to 14 residues. Germline V gene lookup returns CDR1 DFQATT and CDR2 SNEGSKA (reference sequence). The CDR3 region has the DNA TGCAGTGCTCCAGGAGTAAGGGGCAATCAGCCCCAGCATTTT. Translated, it gives CSAPGVRGNQPQHF.

The CDR3 sequence is CASSERDWDNEQFF. The CDR3 DNA is TGTGCCAGCAGTGAAAGAGACTGGGACAATGAGCAGTTCTTC. This chain joins TRBV2 and TRBJ2-1, with D unresolved. The CDR3 contains 14 residues. With 2 bases removed from V and 5 bases from J, the gap between germline ends came to 10 bases. Germline V gene data show CDR1 as SNHLY and CDR2 as FYNNEI.

This clonotype appeared a few times. The CDR3 is CASSFGWEGSNTGELFF. CDR3 nucleotide sequence: TGTGCCAGCAGCTTTGGGTGGGAAGGATCGAACACCGGGGAGCTGTTTTTT. This chain joins TRBV7-9 and TRBJ2-2; D is undetermined. V was trimmed by 3 bases and J by 0 bases, leaving 14 bases between them. The CDR3 sequence is 17 residues long. Germline CDR1 reads SEHNR; CDR2 reads FQNEAQ (reference sequence).

At least ten counts were recorded for this clonotype. The chain recombines TRBV5-5 with TRBJ2-2; D call uncertain. Germline lookup yields CDR1 SGHKS and CDR2 YYEKEE (reference sequence). This CDR3 has 12 residues. Trimming left V 5 bases short and J 7 bases short, with 9 bases between. CDR3 in amino acids: CASRPWVGELFF. In DNA, the CDR3 is TGTGCCAGCAGGCCTTGGGTCGGGGAGCTGTTTTTT.

The chain has TRBV3-1 and TRBJ2-1; TRBD2 matches at 12 bases. Germline values: CDR1 LGHDT, CDR2 YNNKEL (reference sequence). The CDR3 consists of 20 residues. The junction had 14 bases not matched to a gene; V was cut back by 5 bases and J by 0 bases. The CDR3 region has the DNA TGTGCCAGCAGCGCCGTACTAGCGGGGGGCACAGAGAGCTCCTACAATGAGCAGTTCTTC. It specifies CASSAVLAGGTESSYNEQFF.

This clonotype was found a few times. The chain has TRBV19 and TRBJ2-3; no clear D gene. V lost 3 bases and J lost 2, with 9 bases in between. The CDR3 contains 14 residues. Germline V gives CDR1 LNHDA, CDR2 SQIVND (reference sequence). The CDR3, as DNA: TGTGCCAGTAGTATGACTCCTCACACAGATACGCAGTATTTT. Amino acid sequence: CASSMTPHTDTQYF.

CDR3 loop: CASSQRRGPHNEQFF. The CDR3 DNA reads TGCGCCAGCAGCCAAAGGCGGGGACCTCACAATGAGCAGTTCTTC. The rearrangement joins TRBV4-3 to TRBJ2-1; weak D call: TRBD2 (6 bases). Germline assignment: CDR1 LGHNA and CDR2 YSLEER. V lost 2 bases to trimming and J lost 5 bases, with 13 bases between them. This CDR3 has 15 amino acids.

This clonotype was counted at least ten times. The chain links TRBV4-1 to TRBJ2-7, with D uncertain. The ends were cut back, 0 bases at V and 7 bases at J, with 16 bases in the middle. This CDR3 comprises 15 residues. The germline V gene encodes CDR1 MGHRA and CDR2 YSYEKL. The CDR3 DNA reads TGCGCCAGCAGCCAAGAACCACCCCCCATCTGGGAGCAGTACTTC. Its protein is CASSQEPPPIWEQYF.

The gene calls are TRBV5-1 and TRBJ2-7, with 11 bases fitting TRBD1. The CDR3 contains 15 residues. Trimming cost V 4 bases and J 2 bases; bases outside gene matches: 5. Germline CDR1 is SGHRS and CDR2 is YFSETQ. The CDR3 bases are TGCGCCAGCAGCGCCCCGGGACAGGGGGCCTACGAGCAGTACTTC. Its translation is CASSAPGQGAYEQYF. The variable domain in full, with the rest retrieved from reference TRBV5-1 and TRBJ2-7, is KAGVTQTPRYLIKTRGQQVTLSCSPISGHRSVSWYQQTPGQGLQFLFEYFSETQRNKGNFPGRFSGRQFSNSRSEMNVSTLELGDSALYLCASSAPGQGAYEQYFGPGTRLTVT.

V and J are TRBV29-1 and TRBJ2-5; TRBD1 agrees at 9 bases. Germline V CDR1 and CDR2: SQVTM, ANQGSEA. This CDR3 spans 15 amino acids. After removal of 2 bases from V and 2 bases from J, the junction contained 6 bases not matched to a gene. The CDR3 nucleotides read TGCAGCGTTGAACTCGTGGACAGGGGTCAAGAGACCCAGTACTTC. Encoded protein: CSVELVDRGQETQYF. The full variable domain, in which reference TRBV29-1 and TRBJ2-5 provide the parts outside the CDR3, is SAVISQKPSRDICQRGTSLTIQCQVDSQVTMMFWYRQQPGQSLTLIATANQGSEATYESGFVIDKFPISRPNLTFSTLTVSNMSPEDSSIYLCSVELVDRGQETQYFGPGTRLLVL.

The V gene is TRBV9, the J gene TRBJ2-1, with 7 bases identical to TRBD2. This CDR3 region has 14 residues. Germline CDR1 is SGDLS and CDR2 is YYNGEE. V gave up 2 bases and J gave up 8 bases; unmatched junction bases: 7. Here the CDR3 reads CASSVLLGGDEQFF. The CDR3 coding sequence is TGTGCCAGCAGCGTGCTGCTGGGGGGGGATGAGCAGTTCTTC.

The sample holds a few counts of this clonotype. The V gene is TRBV7-8, the J gene TRBJ2-7; D is possibly TRBD1 or TRBD2 (5 bases each). This CDR3 contains 15 residues. Germline CDR1 is SGHVS and CDR2 is FQNEAQ. Trimming removed 3 bases at V and 4 bases at J, with 16 bases between. The CDR3 reads CASSFRGDLSYEQYV. CDR3 sequence (DNA): TGTGCCAGCAGCTTTCGGGGCGACCTTTCTTACGAGCAGTACGTC.

The gene calls are TRBV3-1 and TRBJ1-5; 7 bases line up with TRBD1. In germline, CDR1 is LGHDT, CDR2 YNNKEL (reference sequence). The CDR3 length is 13 residues. V shed 4 bases and J 9 bases; nucleotides not matched to a gene: 6. The CDR3 bases are TGTGCCAGCAGCCCGCAGGGGGAGGCGCCCCAGCATTTT. It is translated as CASSPQGEAPQHF.

The chain joins TRBV6-2 or TRBV6-3 to TRBJ2-5; tentatively, D is TRBD2 (5 bases). V was shortened by 6 bases and J by 6 bases, with 11 bases between the two germline ends. The germline V gene has CDR1 MNHEY and CDR2 SVGEGT. This CDR3 has 12 residues. CDR3 region: CASSLDGKTQYF. CDR3 nucleotide sequence: TGTGCCAGCAGCTTGGACGGGAAGACCCAGTACTTC.

The chain employs TRBV5-1 and TRBJ1-2; D is unclear. CDR3 size: 15 residues. Per germline, CDR1 SGHRS and CDR2 YFSETQ. Trimming stripped 0 bases from V and 3 bases from J, with 12 bases between. The CDR3 protein is CASSLASVADYGYTF. The CDR3 region has the DNA TGCGCCAGCAGCTTGGCCAGCGTAGCGGACTATGGCTACACCTTC.

The chain links TRBV5-8 to TRBJ2-7, with D uncertain. The CDR3 covers 13 residues. Germline V CDR1 and CDR2: SGHTS, YDEGEE. The V gene lost 4 bases and the J gene lost 3 bases, with 11 bases spanning the gap. The CDR3: CASSIARFYEQYF. The DNA of the CDR3 is TGTGCCAGCAGCATCGCGCGTTTCTACGAGCAGTACTTC.

This clonotype was counted between two and nine times. The V gene is TRBV6-6, the J gene TRBJ1-3; the D is unclear. Trimming stripped 8 bases from V and 0 bases from J, with 8 bases between. The CDR3 is 13 residues long. Germline assignment: CDR1 MNHNY and CDR2 SVGAGI (reference sequence). This CDR3 reads CASSRLSGNTIYF. The CDR3 nucleotides are TGTGCCAGCTCCAGGCTCTCTGGAAACACCATATATTTT.

V gene TRBV27 combines with J gene TRBJ1-2; the D gene is possibly TRBD1 (5 bases). V lost 2 bases to trimming and J lost 4 bases, with 14 bases between them. The germline CDR1 and CDR2 sequences are MNHEY and SMNVEV (reference sequence). The CDR3 sequence is 15 residues long. DNA of the CDR3: TGTGCCAGCAGTTTACACTTTGGGGGTATCTATGGCTACACCTTC. Translated: CASSLHFGGIYGYTF.

This clonotype has only a few counts. The chain recombines TRBV5-5 with TRBJ1-2; no clear D. CDR3 length: 14 residues. V was clipped by 0 bases and J by 0 bases, with 6 bases between them. The germline CDR1 and CDR2 sequences are SGHKS and YYEKEE (reference sequence). CDR3 coding DNA: TGTGCCAGCAGCTTGGGAGGAGCTAACTATGGCTACACCTTC. Residues: CASSLGGANYGYTF. The complete variable domain, with remaining parts taken from reference TRBV5-5 and TRBJ1-2, reads DAGVTQSPTHLIKTRGQQVTLRCSPISGHKSVSWYQQVLGQGPQFIFQYYEKEERGRGNFPDRFSARQFPNYSSELNVNALLLGDSALYLCASSLGGANYGYTFGSGTRLTVV.

V usage is TRBV11-2 and J usage is TRBJ1-1, with a weak D call TRBD1 (5 bases). Germline loops: CDR1 SGHAT, CDR2 FQNNGV. Trimming took off 7 bases at V and 4 bases at J, with 13 bases between the two ends. This CDR3 has 13 amino acids. CDR3: CASIFQGVTEAFF. In DNA, the CDR3 is TGTGCCAGCATCTTCCAGGGAGTCACTGAAGCTTTCTTT.

The V call is TRBV7-9, the J call TRBJ1-5; no reliable D call. CDR1 is SEHNR and CDR2 is FQNEAQ in the germline V gene (reference sequence). V gave up 3 bases and J gave up 4 bases, with 7 bases separating them. This CDR3 spans 13 amino acids. CDR3 amino acids: CASSFFGNQPQHF. The CDR3 DNA is TGTGCCAGCAGCTTTTTCGGGAATCAGCCCCAGCATTTT.

This clonotype showed up just once. The chain has TRBV24-1 and TRBJ1-6; 7 bases map to TRBD1. The CDR3 sequence is 14 residues long. V dropped 7 bases and J dropped 10; count of bases not matched to a gene: 9. The V gene's germline CDR1 is KGHDR and CDR2 SFDVKD. The CDR3 DNA reads as TGTGCCACCAGAGTTGACAGGGTTGGATCACCCCTCCACTTT. Residues: CATRVDRVGSPLHF.

This clonotype turned up a few times. The chain couples TRBV29-1 to TRBJ2-1; TRBD1 matches at 9 bases. With V trimmed by 7 bases and J by 10 bases, 14 bases remained unmatched. There are 14 residues in the CDR3. CDR1 is SQVTM and CDR2 is ANQGSEA in the germline V gene. The CDR3 DNA sequence: TGCAGCGCAAGCCTACAGGGGGCTGTAGGGGAGCAGTTCTTC. It yields the protein CSASLQGAVGEQFF.

This clonotype was recorded at least ten times. This chain connects TRBV7-8 to TRBJ2-1; D remains unclear. Trimming stripped 1 base from V and 6 bases from J, with 7 bases between. This CDR3 spans 13 amino acids. From germline, CDR1 is SGHVS and CDR2 FQNEAQ. The CDR3 spells CASSLGPSNEQFF. The CDR3 nucleotides are TGTGCCAGCAGCTTAGGCCCCTCCAATGAGCAGTTCTTC.

This clonotype occurred a few times. V is TRBV7-6 and J is TRBJ2-2, with 12 bases matching TRBD2. J was trimmed by 3 bases and V by 2 bases; bases with no gene match: 4. This CDR3 is built from 17 residues. Germline CDR1 is SGHVS and CDR2 is FNYEAQ. This CDR3 is CASSLLLAGGHTGELFF. CDR3 coding DNA: TGTGCCAGCAGCTTACTCCTAGCGGGGGGGCACACCGGGGAGCTGTTTTTT.

A few counts support this clonotype. The chain employs TRBV15 and TRBJ1-3; D unresolved. With 0 bases removed from V and 0 bases from J, the gap between germline ends came to 9 bases. The CDR3 has 16 amino acids. In germline, CDR1 is LNHNV, CDR2 YYDKDF (reference sequence). CDR3 residues: CATSRDPTSSGNTIYF. Here the CDR3 DNA reads TGTGCCACCAGCAGAGACCCCACCTCCTCTGGAAACACCATATATTTT.

This clonotype was observed at least ten times. The chain links TRBV4-3 to TRBJ1-2, with 8 bases matching TRBD1. With V trimmed by 0 bases and J by 5 bases, 8 bases remained unmatched. CDR1 is LGHNA and CDR2 is YSLEER in the germline V gene. The CDR3 has 16 residues. As DNA, the CDR3 is TGCGCCAGCAGCCAAGATTACAGGGGGATTGGGTATGGCTACACCTTC. Translating gives CASSQDYRGIGYGYTF.

The chain uses TRBV7-3 and TRBJ2-3; the match to TRBD2 covers 12 bases. Germline trimming cut 8 bases from V and 6 bases from J; bases unmatched to any gene: 9. The CDR3 is 15 residues long. The germline V gene encodes CDR1 SGHTA and CDR2 FQGTGA. CDR3 amino acids: CASGVSGLAGDTQYF. The CDR3 nucleotides are TGTGCCAGCGGAGTAAGTGGACTAGCGGGGGATACGCAGTATTTT.